The 15 T cell receptor beta chains listed next were all sequenced from one sample in a study of blood T cell repertoires in COVID-19. Clones were sequenced by immunoSEQ multiplex PCR, and TCRdb holds only the in-frame ones, with some missing. This table has around 150,000 clones, roughly 90% appearing once. The sample comprised PBMCs or T cells enriched from blood (not recorded which). The receptor set was obtained from a woman aged 45-60 years who had recovered from COVID-19.

This clone was seen just once. The DNA for the CDR3 is TGCGCCAGCAGCTTGGCGGGCTCGGGGACAGCCTATGGCTACACCTTC. This gives the protein CASSLAGSGTAYGYTF. The genes are TRBV5-1 and TRBJ1-2, with 7 bases identical to TRBD1. The CDR3 spans 16 residues. J gave up 4 bases and V 0 bases, and 9 bases lay outside the gene matches. Germline CDR1 reads SGHRS; CDR2 reads YFSETQ. Supplemented by reference TRBV5-1 and TRBJ1-2, the full variable domain reads KAGVTQTPRYLIKTRGQQVTLSCSPISGHRSVSWYQQTPGQGLQFLFEYFSETQRNKGNFPGRFSGRQFSNSRSEMNVSTLELGDSALYLCASSLAGSGTAYGYTFGSGTRLTVV.

The V call is TRBV27, the J call TRBJ2-7, with 12 bases lining up with TRBD1. The germline V gene has CDR1 MNHEY and CDR2 SMNVEV (reference sequence). The CDR3 sequence is 14 residues long. Germline trimming cut 7 bases from V and 7 bases from J; bases unmatched to any gene: 8. CDR3: CASTSGQGAGEQYF. The DNA for the CDR3 is TGTGCCAGCACCTCGGGACAGGGGGCGGGGGAGCAGTACTTC.

V is TRBV11-2 and J is TRBJ1-2; perhaps TRBD1 as D (5 bases). The germline gives CDR1 SGHAT, CDR2 FQNNGV. Trimming stripped 0 bases from V and 2 bases from J, with 13 bases between. This CDR3 contains 16 residues. The CDR3 protein is CASSLDYGGGNYGYTF. CDR3 nucleotide sequence: TGTGCCAGCAGCTTAGATTACGGGGGTGGGAACTATGGCTACACCTTC.

This chain uses TRBV7-2 with TRBJ1-6; D gene unclear. The CDR3 is 18 residues long. Looked up from germline, CDR1 is SGHTA and CDR2 is FQGNSA. Between the trimmed V and J ends, which lost 1 base and 5 bases, there was a span of 18 bases. Here the CDR3 DNA reads TGTGCCAGCAGCTTAGAGATTCCCGGGCCCGGGAATAATTCACCCCTCCACTTT. Residues: CASSLEIPGPGNNSPLHF.

This chain connects TRBV5-1 to TRBJ1-1; D possibly corresponds to TRBD1 (5 bases). V dropped 0 bases and J dropped 6 bases, with 15 bases sitting between them. Germline values: CDR1 SGHRS, CDR2 YFSETQ. This CDR3 spans 15 amino acids. CDR3 sequence reads: CASSLAPGRDPEAFF. The CDR3 nucleotides read TGCGCCAGCAGCTTGGCCCCAGGGAGGGACCCTGAAGCTTTCTTT.

This clone was counted between two and nine times. V gene TRBV7-3 combines with J gene TRBJ2-2; the match to TRBD2 covers 13 bases. From germline, CDR1 is SGHTA and CDR2 FQGTGA. Trimming at V came to 4 bases and at J to 4 bases, leaving 9 bases not matched to a gene. This CDR3 comprises 18 residues. DNA for the CDR3: TGTGCCAGCAGCTCGCCGGGACTAGCGGGGAGGATCACCGGGGAGCTGTTTTTT. Encoded protein: CASSSPGLAGRITGELFF.

This clone was detected once. The chain couples TRBV7-3 to TRBJ1-6; unclear D gene. The CDR3 spans 15 residues. Germline CDR1 is SGHTA and CDR2 is FQGTGA. V was clipped by 1 base and J by 6 bases, with 10 bases between them. CDR3 amino acids: CASSLSSGINSPLHF. The CDR3 DNA reads as TGTGCCAGCAGCTTAAGTTCCGGGATTAATTCACCCCTCCACTTT.

The chain couples TRBV4-2 to TRBJ2-7, with TRBD2 matching 10 bases. The CDR3 runs 15 residues. Trimming removed 1 base from V and 1 base from J; junction bases left unmatched: 1. CDR1 and CDR2 from the germline V gene are LGHNA and YNFKEQ. The CDR3 is CASSQGAGGSYEQYF. Here the CDR3 DNA reads TGTGCCAGCAGCCAAGGAGCGGGGGGGTCCTACGAGCAGTACTTC.

The chain joins TRBV7-9 to TRBJ1-1, with 8 bases fitting TRBD1. Germline CDR1 is SEHNR and CDR2 is FQNEAQ (reference sequence). There are 15 residues in the CDR3. Trimming cost V 8 bases and J 2 bases; bases outside gene matches: 10. The CDR3 loop is CASLPTQGGNTEAFF. CDR3 in DNA: TGTGCCAGCCTACCGACACAGGGGGGAAACACTGAAGCTTTCTTT.

The gene calls are TRBV2 and TRBJ1-1, with TRBD1 as a possible D gene (5 bases). V was pared by 8 bases and J by 3 bases, with 13 bases between. CDR3 length: 13 residues. Germline V CDR1 and CDR2: SNHLY, FYNNEI. The CDR3: CASCRRADTEAFF. For the CDR3, the DNA is TGTGCCAGCTGTCGCAGGGCGGACACTGAAGCTTTCTTT.

The genes are TRBV7-8 and TRBJ2-5; the D gene is possibly TRBD2 (5 bases). Per germline, CDR1 SGHVS and CDR2 FQNEAQ. This CDR3 is 15 amino acids long. The V and J ends lost 0 bases and 5 bases respectively, with 13 bases between them. The CDR3 DNA is TGTGCCAGCAGCTTAGCGAGGTCCCCGGGGGAGACCCAGTACTTC. Protein: CASSLARSPGETQYF.

The V gene is TRBV5-1, the J gene TRBJ1-5; maybe TRBD1 (5 bases). The V gene's germline CDR1 is SGHRS and CDR2 YFSETQ. The CDR3 spans 15 residues. V gave up 0 bases and J gave up 5 bases, with 12 bases separating them. CDR3 loop: CASSLAGGWDQPQHF. CDR3 coding DNA: TGCGCCAGCAGCTTGGCCGGGGGATGGGATCAGCCCCAGCATTTT.

V and J are TRBV11-2 and TRBJ2-7; D possibly corresponds to TRBD1 (5 bases). The CDR3 contains 18 residues. Germline V gives CDR1 SGHAT, CDR2 FQNNGV. Trimming removed 0 bases at V and 2 bases at J, with 20 bases between. The CDR3 DNA is TGTGCCAGCAGCTTAGAGTTGGCGTCCGGGCAGGGCACCTACGAGCAGTACTTC. Translated, it gives CASSLELASGQGTYEQYF. The full variable domain, rest sourced from reference TRBV11-2 and TRBJ2-7, is EAGVAQSPRYKIIEKRQSVAFWCNPISGHATLYWYQQILGQGPKLLIQFQNNGVVDDSQLPKDRFSAERLKGVDSTLKIQPAKLEDSAVYLCASSLELASGQGTYEQYFGPGTRLTVT.

This chain links TRBV10-1 with TRBJ1-5; no definite D call. This CDR3 is 16 amino acids long. Trimming shortened V by 7 bases and J by 2 bases, and 18 bases separated the two germline ends. Germline-derived CDR1 and CDR2 are WNHNN and SYGVQD (reference sequence). CDR3 amino acids: CASKTVWTLRNQPQHF. The CDR3 region has the DNA TGCGCCAGCAAGACGGTCTGGACTCTGCGCAATCAGCCCCAGCATTTT.

The V call is TRBV29-1, the J call TRBJ2-5; D call uncertain. Trimming stripped 0 bases from V and 6 bases from J, with 14 bases between. CDR1 is SQVTM, CDR2 ANQGSEA, per germline. The CDR3 is 14 amino acids. The CDR3 loop reads CSVEDLFLPQTQYF. As DNA, the CDR3 is TGCAGCGTTGAAGATCTTTTCCTACCTCAGACCCAGTACTTC.